The present T cell receptor (beta chain) was sequenced within a study of cytomegalovirus exposure and HLA in healthy donors. Study results and limitations: Later analysis associated a missense DCLRE1C variant with TCR beta V- and J-gene trimming. Roughly uniform depth of sequencing across donors was assumed in presence/absence analyses.

On this clone itself: The antigen is not known.

No record exists of this donor's CMV serostatus. CDR1 is KGHSH and CDR2 is LQKENI in the germline V gene. This CDR3 is 14 amino acids long. Trimming removed 1 base from V and 3 bases from J; junction bases left unmatched: 1. In the PCR, 60 Vbeta and 13 Jbeta primers were used. Sequenced by immunoSEQ multiplex PCR; TCRdb stores in-frame clones only, minus some. The sample includes over 200,000 clones, about 83% of them seen just once. Sequenced: PBMCs. This sequence was found in a human donor in good health. The V call is TRBV18, the J call TRBJ2-5; 8 bases are a match to TRBD1. CDR3 DNA sequence: TGTGCCAGCTCACCACGGACAGGGAAAGAGACCCAGTACTTC. Translated, it gives CASSPRTGKETQYF.